The following is a T cell receptor beta chain sequence with its context. The antigen is unknown. The sample comes from a study of vaccination and CD4 T cells after COVID-19. The Oncomine TCR Beta short-read assay sequenced DNA from cultured CD4+ T cells. One entry per CDR3 protein results from TCRdb running MiXCR on the PCR reads. This sample has some 11,000 distinct CDR3 sequences, with approximately 58% found just once. The treatment is: roughly nine-day PBMC culture with coronavirus spike peptide pools or control peptides (ViraFEST assay). CDR3 length equals 16 residues. The germline V gene has CDR1 SGHRS and CDR2 YFSETQ. V was trimmed by 4 bases and J by 6 bases, leaving 17 bases between them.

The sequence was obtained from a human donor who had recovered from COVID-19. The rearrangement links TRBV5-1 to TRBJ1-6, with D possibly being TRBD1 (5 bases). Sample: CD4+ T cells from blood, cultured in vitro. For the CDR3, the DNA is TGCGCCAGCAGCGCCCTCCAGGGTGGCGGTAATTCACCCCTCCACTTT. Protein sequence: CASSALQGGGNSPLHF.